This TCR beta chain was identified in a study of immune evolution from preneoplasia to lung adenocarcinoma (TCRdb year 2021). Regarding the research as a whole: No AAH lesions showed HLA loss of heterozygosity, compared with 7% of AIS, 15% of MIA and less than 35% of ADC lesions. POLYSOLVER was used to infer class I HLA alleles from exome data, and LOHHLA was used to detect allele-specific HLA loss. TCR sequencing data were obtained from under 60 patients. Whole exome sequencing and methylation data from the same cohort of nodules were integrated with the immune data. Immune contexture across lung adenocarcinoma precursors and invasive adenocarcinoma was profiled using immune gene expression, TCR sequencing and multiplex immunofluorescence. Resected precursor lesions (AAH, AIS, MIA) and invasive adenocarcinomas were compared with paired morphologically normal lung tissue. According to the study, around 110 samples went through TCR sequencing. A total of roughly 51 patients with pulmonary nodules who underwent surgical resection were included in the overall cohort. The sample size was set by how many specimens were available, not by a prior power calculation.

The patients had resection in Japan or China between about 2013 and 2017. The histologic diagnosis of each case was independently confirmed on H&E slides by two lung cancer pathologists. To enrich premalignant or tumor cells for nucleic acid extraction, macro-dissection was performed after pathologic assessment. FFPE tissue was used for DNA isolation with the AllPrep DNA/RNA FFPE Kit. CDR1 SEHNR and CDR2 FQNEAQ were looked up in the germline V gene (reference sequence). Here V drops 9 bases and J drops 14 bases, and the junction holds 20 bases not matched to any gene. Inclusive of the bounding cysteine and phenylalanine, the CDR3 is 15 residues long. Left in the record is the CDR3 DNA by itself, 45 bases read in frame from the first base. As for this clone: Its antigen is not yet known. No much larger clone exists at a distance of one base, and base qualities are not known.

Beyond this particular receptor, the publication reports: T cell clonality was highest in KRAS-mutant nodules compared with EGFR-mutant or double wild-type lesions. The highest clonality was observed in normal lung, whereas higher T cell density and diversity but lower clonality appeared to be present in later-stage lesions. Normal lung had the highest top T cell clone frequencies, which appeared to decline progressively from AAH through AIS, MIA and invasive adenocarcinoma. The findings were based on association rather than direct causation, and larger cohorts with long-term follow-up and longitudinal biopsies were deemed needed. Because every patient came from Japan and China, how well the results apply to Western populations was uncertain.

TCR beta CDR3 regions were sequenced from DNA using the immunoSEQ hsTCRbeta Kit. The paper's processing steps were these. TCR sequencing data were analysed with the ImmunoSEQ Analyzer. T cell clonality was defined as 1 minus Pielou's evenness computed on productive rearrangements. The inverse Simpson index, applied to productive templates, was used to measure T cell diversity. T cell density was defined as TCR beta template counts normalized to usable DNA, with usable DNA estimated by amplification and sequencing of housekeeping genes. TCR metrics were compared across histologic stages using two-sided Kruskal-Wallis tests. TCRdb obtained this table from immuneACCESS and retained in-frame rearrangements with V and J assigned. These tables miss some clones; where compared with another copy, unresolved V genes account for less than half of the shortfall, and the remainder is unexplained. V and J calls and clone size come straight from that table; D and trimming were deduced from the DNA. Across this sample there are 30,000 to 45,000 clones, with 74% seen only once. Of the sample, approximately 6.1% is held by the ten largest clones.

The receptor comes from a person aged 55 to 69 with lung adenocarcinoma. Sequencing was performed on FFPE invasive lung adenocarcinoma tissue. In the paper's terms, the cell subset or site label means: frankly invasive lung adenocarcinoma (ADC). This chain joins TRBV7-9 to TRBJ2-3; 10 of the junction bases match TRBD2. The CDR3 reads as follows: CARSPGLADRVGSYF. The DNA is TGTGCCAGGAGCCCAGGACTAGCGGACCGGGTGGGGTCGTATTTT.